Included here is one TCR beta chain sequence, with context. Trimming took 6 bases from V and 0 from J, leaving 15 bases between them. The CDR3 loop spans 15 amino acids. Germline V CDR1 and CDR2: LNHDA, SQIVND (reference sequence). This specimen comes from a study of cytomegalovirus exposure and HLA in healthy donors. This PCR relied on a set of 60 Vbeta primers and 13 Jbeta primers. Using immunoSEQ multiplex PCR, the repertoire was profiled, and TCRdb retains in-frame clones only, with some absent. Of about 260,000 clones in the sample, just under 85% were seen once. The J gene is TRBJ2-7, the V gene TRBV19, with D possibly matching TRBD1 (5 bases). The sample taken for sequencing was PBMCs. The sequence derives from a woman aged 35 to 49 in good health and CMV-seropositive. CDR3 loop: CASSLGAITSYEQYF. The CDR3 nucleotides are TGTGCCAGTAGCCTAGGGGCAATCACCTCCTACGAGCAGTACTTC.